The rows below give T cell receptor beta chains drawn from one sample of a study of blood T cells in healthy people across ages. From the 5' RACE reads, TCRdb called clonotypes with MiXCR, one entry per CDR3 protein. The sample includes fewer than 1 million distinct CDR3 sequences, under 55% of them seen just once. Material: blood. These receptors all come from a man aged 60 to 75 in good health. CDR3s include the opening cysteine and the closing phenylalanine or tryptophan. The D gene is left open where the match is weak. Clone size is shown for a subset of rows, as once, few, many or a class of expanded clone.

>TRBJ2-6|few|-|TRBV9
TGTGCCAGCAGCGTAGATCAGGGTGGAAACGTCCTGACTTTC
CASSVDQGGNVLTF
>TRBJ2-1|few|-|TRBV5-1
TGCGCCAGCAGCTTGGTGGTGGGCAATGAGCAGTTCTTC
CASSLVVGNEQFF
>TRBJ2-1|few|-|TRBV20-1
TGCAGTGCTAGGGCTTGGGGGGATGAGCAGTTCTTC
CSARAWGDEQFF
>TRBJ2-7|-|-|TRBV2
TGTGCCAGCAGTCCCGAGGCAAGCAGCTACGAGCAGTACTTC
CASSPEASSYEQYF
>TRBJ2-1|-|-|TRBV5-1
TGCGCCAGCTGGGGGGGACAGAACAATGAGCAGTTCTTC
CASWGGQNNEQFF
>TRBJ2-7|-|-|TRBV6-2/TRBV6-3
TGTGCCAGCATGTCCAGGGGCGTCCCCTACGAGCAGTACTTC
CASMSRGVPYEQYF
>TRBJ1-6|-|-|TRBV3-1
TGTGCCAGCAGCCAAGCCGGGACATTTGGTTCACCCCTCCACTTT
CASSQAGTFGSPLHF
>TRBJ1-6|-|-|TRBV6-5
TGTGCCAGCAGTTACGACGAACAGGGCTATAATTCACCCCTCCACTTT
CASSYDEQGYNSPLHF
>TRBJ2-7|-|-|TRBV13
TGTGCCAGCAGCTGGAGGTCGGTCAGGACAAGTCCCTACGAGCAGTACTTC
CASSWRSVRTSPYEQYF
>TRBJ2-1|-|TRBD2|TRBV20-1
TGCAGTGCTAGAGAGCTAGCGGGCCGTGACTGGGATGAGCAGTTCTTC
CSARELAGRDWDEQFF
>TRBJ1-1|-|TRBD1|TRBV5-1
TGCGCCAGCAGCGAAGGACAGGGAAGAGCTTTCTTT
CASSEGQGRAFF
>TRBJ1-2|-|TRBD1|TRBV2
TGTGCCAGCAGTGCCACGACAGGGGTAAATGGCTACACCTTC
CASSATTGVNGYTF
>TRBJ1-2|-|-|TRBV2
TGTGCCAGCCGCCGGGACACGGAGGGCTACACCTTC
CASRRDTEGYTF
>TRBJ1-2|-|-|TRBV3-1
TGTGCCAGCAGCCAAGCCGGAGGGGCGAGAAATGGCCACACCTTC
CASSQAGGARNGHTF
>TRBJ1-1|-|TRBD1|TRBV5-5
TGTGCCAGCAGCGTTACAGGGGTTGGAGCTTTCTTT
CASSVTGVGAFF
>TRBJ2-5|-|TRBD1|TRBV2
TGTGCCAGTAGCCAGGGGGTCGGGACCCAGTACTTC
CASSQGVGTQYF
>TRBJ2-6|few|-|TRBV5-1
TGCGCCAGCAGCTTGGGCAGGTCGCTCTCTGGGGCCAACGTCCTGACTTTC
CASSLGRSLSGANVLTF
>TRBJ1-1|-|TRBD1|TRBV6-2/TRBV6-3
TGTGCCAGCAGTCCCGGACAGGGGCGTACCACTGAAGCTTTCTTT
CASSPGQGRTTEAFF
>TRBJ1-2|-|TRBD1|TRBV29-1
TGCAGCGTTGCAGGGGGAGGAGGCTACACCTTC
CSVAGGGGYTF
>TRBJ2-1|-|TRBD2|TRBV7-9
TGTGCCAGCAGCTTCAGAGGGTCGGGCGGGGGCTCCTACAATGAGCAGTTCTTC
CASSFRGSGGGSYNEQFF
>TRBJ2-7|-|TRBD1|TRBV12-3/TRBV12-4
TGTGCCGGCAGCCTCGGGACAGGGGGGAACTACGAGCAGTACTTC
CAGSLGTGGNYEQYF
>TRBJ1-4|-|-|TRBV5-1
TGCGCCAGCAGACAGAGTAATGAAAAACTGTTTTTT
CASRQSNEKLFF
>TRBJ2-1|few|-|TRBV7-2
TGTGCCAGCAGCACCGCAGGGGACCCCAACAATGAGCAGTTCTTC
CASSTAGDPNNEQFF
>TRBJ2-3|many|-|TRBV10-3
TGTGCCATCAGTGACTGGGACTCCCATCATACGCAGTATTTT
CAISDWDSHHTQYF
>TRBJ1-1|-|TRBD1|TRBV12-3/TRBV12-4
TGTGCCAGCAGCGTAGGACAGGGCCGCACTGAAGCTTTCTTT
CASSVGQGRTEAFF
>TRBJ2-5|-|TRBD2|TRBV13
TGTGCCAGCAGCACCCGGGACTATCAAGAGACCCAGTACTTC
CASSTRDYQETQYF
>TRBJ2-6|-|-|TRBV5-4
TGTGCCAGCAGCTTGGGGGGGGACATTACGACTTTC
CASSLGGDITTF
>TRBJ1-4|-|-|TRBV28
TGTGCCAGCAATCAGGCTAGTGAAAAACTGTTTTTT
CASNQASEKLFF
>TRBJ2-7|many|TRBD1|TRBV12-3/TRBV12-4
TGTGCCAGCAGTCCCGGGACAGATTACTACGAGCAGTACTTC
CASSPGTDYYEQYF
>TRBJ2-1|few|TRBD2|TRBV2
TGTGCCAGCAGTCCCTTGCGGGGGGGCCTCGATGAGCAGTTCTTC
CASSPLRGGLDEQFF
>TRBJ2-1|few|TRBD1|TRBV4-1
TGCGCCAGCAGCCTCCGGGACAGGGAAAGCCATGAGCAGTTCTTC
CASSLRDRESHEQFF
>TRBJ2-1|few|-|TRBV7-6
TGTGCCAGCAGCTCTACCGGGACGCATCGTTTGAATGAGCAGTTCTTC
CASSSTGTHRLNEQFF
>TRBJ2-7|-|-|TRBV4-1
TGCGCCAGCAGCCAAGGCTTTGGGGGTACCTACGAGCAGTACTTC
CASSQGFGGTYEQYF
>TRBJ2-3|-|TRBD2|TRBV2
TGTGCCAGCAGTAGCCAGCGGGGGCTGGCAGATACGCAGTATTTT
CASSSQRGLADTQYF
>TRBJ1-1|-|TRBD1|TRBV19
TGTGCCAGTAGTACCCGGGACAGGGGGCCTTCTTTCTTT
CASSTRDRGPSFF
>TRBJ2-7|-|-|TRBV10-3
TGTGCCATCAGTGAGTCATGGCTGGGCGGCTCCTACAATGAGCAGTACTTC
CAISESWLGGSYNEQYF
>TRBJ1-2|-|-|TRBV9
TGTGCCAGCAGCGCCCTAACTAATGGCTACACCTTC
CASSALTNGYTF
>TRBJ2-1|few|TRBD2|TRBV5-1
TGCGCCAGCAGCTGGTCTAGCGGGGGCGATGAGCAGTTCTTC
CASSWSSGGDEQFF
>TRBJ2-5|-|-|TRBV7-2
TGTGCCAGCAGCTACACCGGTCTTACGGCAGAGACCCAGTACTTC
CASSYTGLTAETQYF
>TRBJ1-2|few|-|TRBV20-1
TGCAGTGCCGGGGGTTCCGATCGAACTTATGGCTACACCTTC
CSAGGSDRTYGYTF
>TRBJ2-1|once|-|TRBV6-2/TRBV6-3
TGTGCCAGCGTCCCCCGTGGCCATGAGCAGTTCTTC
CASVPRGHEQFF
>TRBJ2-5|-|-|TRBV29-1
TGCAGCCTAACTCGGTCTAGAGAAGAGACCCAGTACTTC
CSLTRSREETQYF
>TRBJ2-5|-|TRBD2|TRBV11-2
TGTGCCAGCAGCCAACAGGGGACTAGCGGAGAGACCCAGTACTTC
CASSQQGTSGETQYF
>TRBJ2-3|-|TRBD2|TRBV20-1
TGCAGTGCTAGAGATGACAGCGGGGGCCTAAGCGCAGATACGCAGTATTTT
CSARDDSGGLSADTQYF
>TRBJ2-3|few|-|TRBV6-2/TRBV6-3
TGTGCCAGCAGTGACGAAGATACGCAGTATTTT
CASSDEDTQYF
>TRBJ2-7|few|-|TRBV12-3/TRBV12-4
TGTGCCAGCAGTTTAGGTCCAGCTGGGGAGCAGTACTTC
CASSLGPAGEQYF
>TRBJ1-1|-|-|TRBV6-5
TGTGCCAGCAGTTCTCAAAGGGGTCAAGGGAACACTGAAGCTTTCTTT
CASSSQRGQGNTEAFF
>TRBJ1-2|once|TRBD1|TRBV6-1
TGTGCCAGCAGTGACCGGGACAGGGGAGTTAGGCGCTATGGCTACACCTTC
CASSDRDRGVRRYGYTF
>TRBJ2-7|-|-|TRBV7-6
TGTGCCAGCAGCTTAGGCCCCGCCGACTACGAGCAGTACTTC
CASSLGPADYEQYF
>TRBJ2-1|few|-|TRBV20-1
TGCAGTGCTGAACGGGACCACTCCTACAATGAGCAGTTCTTC
CSAERDHSYNEQFF
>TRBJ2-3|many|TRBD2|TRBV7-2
TGTGCCAGCAGCCTCGGACTAGCCGTAGATACGCAGTATTTT
CASSLGLAVDTQYF
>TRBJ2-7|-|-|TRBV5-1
TGCGCCAGCAGCTCGGACGATACCTACGAGCAGTACTTC
CASSSDDTYEQYF
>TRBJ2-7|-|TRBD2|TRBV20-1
TGCAGTACTAGGGGTGGGACTAGTGGGGGAGAGCAGTACTTC
CSTRGGTSGGEQYF